This T cell receptor (beta chain) is from a study of Ad26.COV2.S vaccination and SARS-CoV-2 variants. On the study more broadly: Administration of Ad26.COV2.S was intramuscular, either once or twice 56 days apart. Study outcomes and limitations: Recipients given vaccine exceeded placebo recipients in spike-specific TCR breadth.

In the case of this clone: The antigen is unknown.

Germline assignment: CDR1 SGHAT and CDR2 FQNNGV. The CDR3 has 15 residues. Trimming left V 0 bases short and J 2 bases short, with 9 bases between. The treatment: some 19 received Ad26.COV2.S at low or high dose, single or two shots; five or six received placebo; per-sample allocation not given. The investigators took samples on day 63 after the first vaccine or placebo injection. TCRdb's table, derived via immunoSEQ multiplex PCR, lists solely in-frame clones and lacks some. The data show around 240,000 clones, with around 89% seen just once and about 11% held by the top ten. The sequence came from a person between 18 and 65 years old who received the Ad26.COV2.S COVID-19 vaccine or a placebo. The V and J genes are TRBV11-2 and TRBJ2-3; perhaps D is TRBD1 or TRBD2 (6 bases each). Sequences were derived from peripheral blood, sampled in a trial of Ad26.COV2.S vaccine versus placebo. CDR3 sequence reads: CASSLEGGNTDTQYF. The CDR3 coding sequence is TGTGCCAGCAGCTTAGAAGGGGGGAACACAGATACGCAGTATTTT.